This TCR beta chain was sequenced in a study of shared clonotypes between healthy human individuals. Methods used by the authors: ImmunoSEQ output held junction-only sequences without quality scores, so filtering differed. The method was immunoSEQ multiplex PCR; TCRdb's version includes in-frame clones alone and lacks a portion of them. The DNA gave D and trimming, while V, J and clone size come from that table. Of millions of clones listed, 90% to 95% are singletons. It was CD45RO-negative cells, positively selected for CCR7, that made up naive CD8 cells, with terminally differentiated effector memory CD45RA+ cells excluded. CDR3 length equals 15 residues. Germline V gene sequence: CDR1 LNHNV, CDR2 YYDKDF (reference sequence). V shed 3 bases, J shed 9 bases, and the junction held 10 bases outside the gene matches.

The TCR originated in a man between 18 and 29 years old in good health. Some clones in this sample may be carry-over from other donors' samples. The V and J genes are TRBV15 and TRBJ2-1; the match to TRBD2 covers 8 bases. The sample comprised naive CD8+ T cells from PBMCs. The CDR3: CATSSASGLFGEQFF. The CDR3 DNA reads TGTGCCACCAGCAGTGCTAGCGGGCTATTTGGTGAGCAGTTCTTC.